Given below is one T cell receptor (beta chain) in context. The CDR3 covers 16 residues. The V segment lost 6 bases and the J segment 3 bases; nucleotides outside the gene matches: 6. CDR1 is MGHRA and CDR2 is YSYEKL in the germline V gene. This entry is derived from a study of sequential checkpoint blockade in melanoma. Study-wide context: Patients were randomized 1:1 to nivolumab-then-ipilimumab or ipilimumab-then-nivolumab first-line. Both treatment sequences were followed by maintenance nivolumab.

Stated treatment: randomized to nivolumab then ipilimumab (arm A) or the reverse (arm B). Assay used: immunoSEQ multiplex PCR; TCRdb lists only in-frame clones, some missing. The sample yields some 30,000 clones, approximately 86% seen once. The chain combines TRBV4-1 with TRBJ2-2, with 11 bases that match TRBD2. The input for sequencing was CD8+ T cells sorted from blood (inferred from file names), taken from a patient given nivolumab and ipilimumab in sequence. The clonotype was recovered from a human donor with melanoma. The chain's CDR3 is CASRIRTSGYTGELFF. The DNA for the CDR3 is TGCGCCAGCAGAATCAGGACTAGCGGGTACACCGGGGAGCTGTTTTTT.